Each of the 21 T cell receptor beta chains below was sequenced from the same sample in a study of OX40 agonist ivuxolimab in advanced cancers. Assay used: immunoSEQ multiplex PCR; TCRdb lists only in-frame clones, some missing. The top ten clones hold around 2.8% of a sample with around 76,000 clones, 80% to 90% of them seen once. Sequencing used CD4+ or CD8+ T cells sorted from blood, obtained in a trial of the OX40 agonist ivuxolimab. All receptors derive from an adult with an advanced solid tumor such as melanoma, head and neck, liver or kidney cancer.

CDR3 sequence reads: CASSLTGTQHF. The CDR3 bases are TGTGCCAGCAGTTTGACAGGGACTCAGCATTTT. The chain combines TRBV28 with TRBJ1-5; 7 bases match TRBD1. There are 11 residues in the CDR3. The germline gives CDR1 MDHEN, CDR2 SYDVKM. V shed 3 bases and J 13 bases; nucleotides not matched to a gene: 3. The full variable domain, rest sourced from reference TRBV28 and TRBJ1-5, is DVKVTQSSRYLVKRTGEKVFLECVQDMDHENMFWYRQDPGLGLRLIYFSYDVKMKEKGDIPEGYSVSREKKERFSLILESASTNQTSMYLCASSLTGTQHFGDGTRLSIL.

The chain is built from TRBV30 and TRBJ1-5; D is possibly TRBD1 (5 bases). V shed 2 bases and J shed 7 bases, with 12 bases lying between them. This CDR3 has 13 amino acids. Germline CDR1 and CDR2: GTSNPN and SVGIG (reference sequence). CDR3 sequence reads: CAWSPDRDQPQHF. As DNA, the CDR3 is TGTGCCTGGAGTCCAGACAGAGACCAGCCCCAGCATTTT. The complete variable domain, with remaining parts taken from reference TRBV30 and TRBJ1-5, reads SQTIHQWPATLVQPVGSPLSLECTVEGTSNPNLYWYRQAAGRGLQLLFYSVGIGQISSEVPQNLSASRPQDRQFILSSKKLLLSDSGFYLCAWSPDRDQPQHFGDGTRLSIL.

The chain couples TRBV6-5 to TRBJ1-4; D may be TRBD1 (5 bases). The germline V gene has CDR1 MNHEY and CDR2 SVGAGI. Trimming removed 0 bases at V and 6 bases at J, with 11 bases between. This CDR3 comprises 15 residues. The DNA for the CDR3 is TGTGCCAGCAGTTACTCTGGCAGGGACCATGAAAAACTGTTTTTT. Translated: CASSYSGRDHEKLFF.

In this sample, this clone turned up once. The chain recombines TRBV18 with TRBJ1-3; a weak D match, TRBD1 (5 bases). This CDR3 region has 17 residues. Trimming took off 0 bases at V and 0 bases at J, with 12 bases between the two ends. Germline V lookup: CDR1 KGHSH, CDR2 LQKENI. The CDR3 reads CASSPPQGRASGNTIYF. The CDR3 DNA sequence: TGTGCCAGCTCACCACCCCAGGGCAGGGCCTCTGGAAACACCATATATTTT.

The chain is built from TRBV6-6 and TRBJ1-3; D is ambiguous. V dropped 5 bases and J dropped 2 bases, with 13 bases sitting between them. The germline CDR1 and CDR2 sequences are MNHNY and SVGAGI (reference sequence). The CDR3 contains 15 residues. CDR3 DNA sequence: TGTGCCAGCAGTCGAGACGGAAGGCCTGGAAACACCATATATTTT. Amino acids: CASSRDGRPGNTIYF.

In this sample, this clone turned up once. The V call is TRBV7-3, the J call TRBJ2-1; 8 nucleotides agree with TRBD2. The ends lost 1 base at V and 7 bases at J; junction bases unmatched: 9. From germline, CDR1 is SGHTA and CDR2 FQGTGA. The CDR3 is 16 residues long. The chain's CDR3 is CASSLSVPGGMNEQFF. The CDR3 nucleotides are TGTGCCAGCAGCTTAAGTGTTCCGGGGGGGATGAATGAGCAGTTCTTC.

The rearrangement joins TRBV5-8 to TRBJ2-3; D not certain. CDR3 length: 13 amino acids. V dropped 0 bases and J dropped 3 bases, with 5 bases sitting between them. The germline CDR1 and CDR2 sequences are SGHTS and YDEGEE. The CDR3 loop is CASSLDGTDTQYF. Written as DNA, the CDR3 is TGTGCCAGCAGCTTGGACGGGACAGATACGCAGTATTTT.

The rearrangement links TRBV5-4 to TRBJ2-3; D gene ambiguous. V was trimmed by 0 bases and J by 6 bases, leaving 5 bases between them. This CDR3 is 12 amino acids long. Germline values: CDR1 SGHNT, CDR2 YYREEE (reference sequence). The CDR3 DNA sequence: TGTGCCAGCAGCTTGGCCTGGGATACGCAGTATTTT. Translation gives CASSLAWDTQYF.

J is TRBJ2-3 and V is TRBV5-1; D may match TRBD1 or TRBD2 (6 bases each). The germline V and J ends were trimmed by 3 bases and 10 bases, with 15 bases remaining between them. Per the germline V gene, CDR1 is SGHRS and CDR2 is YFSETQ. The CDR3 contains 13 residues. DNA for the CDR3: TGCGCCAGCAGCTCGGAGGGGGGCGGTGCGCAGTATTTT. As protein: CASSSEGGGAQYF.

The chain carries TRBV6-6 and TRBJ1-2; no clear D gene. CDR3 length: 15 residues. Trimming shortened V by 2 bases and J by 4 bases, and 14 bases separated the two germline ends. Germline CDR1 and CDR2: MNHNY and SVGAGI (reference sequence). The CDR3 region is CASSYPTRVSYGYTF. The CDR3 DNA is TGTGCCAGCAGTTACCCCACGCGGGTGAGCTATGGCTACACCTTC.

The chain uses TRBV5-4 and TRBJ1-2, with D maybe TRBD1 (6 bases). The CDR3 is 15 residues long. The ends were cut back, 2 bases at V and 4 bases at J, with 15 bases in the middle. The germline gives CDR1 SGHNT, CDR2 YYREEE (reference sequence). CDR3 sequence: CASSFGGHSGYGYTF. CDR3 nucleotides: TGTGCCAGCAGCTTTGGGGGACATTCGGGCTATGGCTACACCTTC.

The DNA of the CDR3 is TGTGCCAGCAGTCCGACGGACATTGCAACTAATGAAAAACTGTTTTTT. Translated, it gives CASSPTDIATNEKLFF. The rearrangement uses TRBV2 and TRBJ1-4; a weak D match, TRBD1 (5 bases). Germline values: CDR1 SNHLY, CDR2 FYNNEI. V was pared by 5 bases and J by 0 bases, with 13 bases between. CDR3 length equals 16 residues.

The chain employs TRBV11-2 and TRBJ2-2; D not resolved. Trimming removed 4 bases at V and 7 bases at J, with 10 bases between. CDR3 length equals 13 residues. CDR1 and CDR2 from the germline V gene are SGHAT and FQNNGV. CDR3 nucleotides: TGTGCCAGCAGCTCCGAATCGGGCGGGGAGCTGTTTTTT. Translated: CASSSESGGELFF. Supplemented by reference TRBV11-2 and TRBJ2-2, the full variable domain reads EAGVAQSPRYKIIEKRQSVAFWCNPISGHATLYWYQQILGQGPKLLIQFQNNGVVDDSQLPKDRFSAERLKGVDSTLKIQPAKLEDSAVYLCASSSESGGELFFGEGSRLTVL.

The rearrangement joins TRBV9 to TRBJ1-1; no firm D call. This CDR3 contains 15 residues. Trimming removed 0 bases from V and 2 bases from J, with 11 bases in between. CDR1 is SGDLS, CDR2 YYNGEE, per germline. This CDR3 reads CASSVVDLHNTEAFF. CDR3 coding DNA: TGTGCCAGCAGCGTAGTAGACCTACATAACACTGAAGCTTTCTTT.

The V gene is TRBV9, the J gene TRBJ2-1; D unresolved. V lost 0 bases and J lost 6, with 4 bases in between. In germline, CDR1 is SGDLS, CDR2 YYNGEE. There are 12 residues in the CDR3. This CDR3 is CASSVEGNEQFF. The CDR3, as DNA: TGTGCCAGCAGCGTAGAGGGCAATGAGCAGTTCTTC.

Only one count was recorded for this clone. This chain uses TRBV19 with TRBJ2-4; possibly TRBD2 for D (6 bases). Germline loops: CDR1 LNHDA, CDR2 SQIVND (reference sequence). The V gene lost 1 base and the J gene lost 4 bases, with 11 bases spanning the gap. The CDR3 is made up of 15 amino acids. CDR3 residues: CASSIAGDGKNIQYF. The CDR3 bases are TGTGCCAGTAGTATAGCGGGGGACGGGAAAAACATTCAGTACTTC.

With respect to this clone: The junction does not match germline at one end; this may be a read error. J is TRBJ2-2 and V is TRBV5-1, with D possibly being TRBD1 (6 bases). The CDR3 covers 16 residues. Per germline, CDR1 SGHRS and CDR2 YFSETQ. CDR3 sequence reads: CASSAAGTSNTGELFF. Written as DNA, the CDR3 is TGCGCCAGCAGCGCAGCCGGGACATCGAATACCGGGGAGCTGTTTTTT.

This sequence joins TRBV28 and TRBJ1-4; no firm D call. Per germline, CDR1 MDHEN and CDR2 SYDVKM. The CDR3 has 14 amino acids. V was shortened by 10 bases and J by 8 bases, with 20 bases between the two germline ends. The CDR3 nucleotides read TGTGCCACAGCGCTAGGTGGGATTAGGGAAAAACTGTTTTTT. Translating gives CATALGGIREKLFF. The complete variable domain, with remaining parts taken from reference TRBV28 and TRBJ1-4, reads DVKVTQSSRYLVKRTGEKVFLECVQDMDHENMFWYRQDPGLGLRLIYFSYDVKMKEKGDIPEGYSVSREKKERFSLILESASTNQTSMYLCATALGGIREKLFFGSGTQLSVL.

The chain joins TRBV5-4 to TRBJ2-7; D call uncertain. Germline lookup yields CDR1 SGHNT and CDR2 YYREEE (reference sequence). This CDR3 region has 11 residues. V lost 3 bases, J lost 4 bases, and 5 bases lay in between. The CDR3 spells CASSSQYEQYF. The CDR3 bases are TGTGCCAGCAGCTCGCAATACGAGCAGTACTTC.

The V gene is TRBV15, the J gene TRBJ1-3; 10 bases line up with TRBD1. The CDR3 loop spans 16 amino acids. V lost 3 bases and J lost 2; bases outside the gene matches: 4. Per the germline V gene, CDR1 is LNHNV and CDR2 is YYDKDF (reference sequence). CDR3: CATSREGTGAGNTIYF. The CDR3 DNA follows: TGTGCCACCAGCAGGGAAGGGACAGGGGCTGGAAACACCATATATTTT.

In its sample, this clone was seen a few times. The V call is TRBV6-5, the J call TRBJ2-7; possibly TRBD1 for D (7 bases). Germline CDR1 reads MNHEY; CDR2 reads SVGAGI. The CDR3 contains 13 residues. V gave up 8 bases and J gave up 5 bases, with 16 bases separating them. This CDR3 reads CASVAGGTHEQYF. The CDR3 DNA reads as TGTGCCAGCGTCGCAGGGGGGACCCACGAGCAGTACTTC.